This T cell receptor (beta chain) originates from a study of blood T cell repertoires in COVID-19. Looking at the study overall: Some COVID-19 samples were acute and others convalescent; all came from the United States, Italy and Spain. Nucleic acid was either cDNA or gDNA, and it came from T cells, B-cell-depleted T cells, or PBMCs.

The ends were cut back, 6 bases at V and 3 bases at J, with 18 bases in the middle. Germline CDR1 SGHDT, CDR2 YYEEEE. The CDR3 is made up of 15 amino acids. Original processing methods: Quantification of nucleated cells was approximated via reference gene primer amplification. Here immunoSEQ multiplex PCR was the method, and the copy in TCRdb shows in-frame clones only, minus some. For V, J and clone size, that table is used; D and trimming come from the DNA. The sample shows fewer than 200,000 clones, 80% to 90% of them seen only once. Source material: peripheral blood. The chain combines TRBV5-6 with TRBJ2-5; possible D gene TRBD2, 5 bases. The sequence was collected from a woman in her late teens or twenties who had recovered from COVID-19. The CDR3 sequence is CASNAQRRLEETQYF. The DNA of the CDR3 is TGTGCCAGCAACGCCCAGCGGCGCCTGGAAGAGACCCAGTACTTC.